This T cell receptor beta chain was found in a study of cytomegalovirus exposure and HLA in healthy donors. The data were produced by immunoSEQ multiplex PCR, yet TCRdb's version contains in-frame clones alone and is incomplete. The sample includes about 60,000 clones, about 88% of them seen just once. CDR3 length: 16 amino acids. Germline CDR1 MNHEY, CDR2 SMNVEV (reference sequence). After removal of 5 bases from V and 2 bases from J, the junction contained 10 bases not matched to a gene. The chain links TRBV27 to TRBJ2-7; 9 bases match TRBD2. Sequenced input: PBMCs. The sequence was collected from a man aged 18-30 years in good health and CMV-seronegative. Here the CDR3 reads CASSLTGAGGPYEQYF. Written as DNA, the CDR3 is TGTGCCAGCAGTCTAACGGGCGCGGGGGGGCCCTACGAGCAGTACTTC.